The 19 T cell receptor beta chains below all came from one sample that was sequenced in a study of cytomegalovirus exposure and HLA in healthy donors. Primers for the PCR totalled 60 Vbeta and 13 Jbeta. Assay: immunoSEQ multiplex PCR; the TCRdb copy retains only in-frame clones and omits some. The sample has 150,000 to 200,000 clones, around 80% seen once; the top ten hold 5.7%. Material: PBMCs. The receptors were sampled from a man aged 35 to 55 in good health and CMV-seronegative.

The CDR3 DNA is TGTGCCAGCAGCGCCGGGACAGTTAATTCACCCCTCCACTTT. It codes for CASSAGTVNSPLHF. J is TRBJ1-6 and V is TRBV9; 7 bases map to TRBD1. Germline V gene lookup returns CDR1 SGDLS and CDR2 YYNGEE. The CDR3 extends over 14 amino acids. V lost 3 bases to trimming and J lost 6 bases; unmatched junction nucleotides: 3.

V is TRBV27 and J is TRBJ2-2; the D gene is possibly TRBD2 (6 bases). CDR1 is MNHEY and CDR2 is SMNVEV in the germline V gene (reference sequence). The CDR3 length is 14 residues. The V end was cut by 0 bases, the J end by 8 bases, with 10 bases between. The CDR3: CASSLSGSQGELFF. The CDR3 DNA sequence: TGTGCCAGCAGTTTATCCGGGAGTCAAGGGGAGCTGTTTTTT.

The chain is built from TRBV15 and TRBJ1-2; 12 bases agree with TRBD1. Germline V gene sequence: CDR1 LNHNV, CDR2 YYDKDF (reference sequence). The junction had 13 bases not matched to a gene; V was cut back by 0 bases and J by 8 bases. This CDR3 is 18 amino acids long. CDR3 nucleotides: TGTGCCACCAGCAGAGATCAGCGGGGGACAGGGGGCGGGCGGGGCTACACCTTC. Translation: CATSRDQRGTGGGRGYTF.

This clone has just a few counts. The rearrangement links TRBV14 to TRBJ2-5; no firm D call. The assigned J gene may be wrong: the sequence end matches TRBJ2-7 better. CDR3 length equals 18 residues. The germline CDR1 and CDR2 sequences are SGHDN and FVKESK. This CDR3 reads CASSQERLEWVRPYEQYF. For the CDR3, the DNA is TGTGCCAGCAGCCAAGAAAGATTGGAGTGGGTCCGACCCTACGAGCAGTACTTC.

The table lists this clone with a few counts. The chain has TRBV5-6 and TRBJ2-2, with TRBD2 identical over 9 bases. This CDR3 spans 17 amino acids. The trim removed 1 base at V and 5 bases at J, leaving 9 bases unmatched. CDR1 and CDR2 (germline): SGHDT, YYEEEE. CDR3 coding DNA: TGTGCCAGCAGCTTGCCTTACAGCGGGGGGCAAACCGGGGAGCTGTTTTTT. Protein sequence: CASSLPYSGGQTGELFF.

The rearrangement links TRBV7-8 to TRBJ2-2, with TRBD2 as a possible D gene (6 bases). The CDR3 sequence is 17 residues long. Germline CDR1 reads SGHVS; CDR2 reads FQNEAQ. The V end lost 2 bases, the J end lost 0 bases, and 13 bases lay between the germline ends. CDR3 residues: CASSLYPRGANTGELFF. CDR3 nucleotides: TGTGCCAGCAGCTTATATCCCCGCGGGGCGAACACCGGGGAGCTGTTTTTT.

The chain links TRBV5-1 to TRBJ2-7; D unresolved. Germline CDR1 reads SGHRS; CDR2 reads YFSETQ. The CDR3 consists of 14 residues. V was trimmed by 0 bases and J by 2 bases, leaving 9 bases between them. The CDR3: CASSLGQVTYEQYF. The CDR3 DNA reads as TGCGCCAGCAGCTTGGGGCAGGTTACCTACGAGCAGTACTTC. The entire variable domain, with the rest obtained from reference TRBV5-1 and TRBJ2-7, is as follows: KAGVTQTPRYLIKTRGQQVTLSCSPISGHRSVSWYQQTPGQGLQFLFEYFSETQRNKGNFPGRFSGRQFSNSRSEMNVSTLELGDSALYLCASSLGQVTYEQYFGPGTRLTVT.

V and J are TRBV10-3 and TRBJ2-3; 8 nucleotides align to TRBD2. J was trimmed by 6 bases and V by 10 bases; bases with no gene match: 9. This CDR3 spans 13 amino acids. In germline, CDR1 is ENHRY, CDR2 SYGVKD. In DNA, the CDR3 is TGTGCCAGGAGAGCGGGGGAGGATGATACGCAGTATTTT. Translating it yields CARRAGEDDTQYF.

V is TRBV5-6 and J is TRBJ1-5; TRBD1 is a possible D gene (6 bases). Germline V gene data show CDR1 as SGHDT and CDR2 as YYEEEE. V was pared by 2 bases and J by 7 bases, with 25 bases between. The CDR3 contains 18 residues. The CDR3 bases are TGTGCCAGCAGCTTAAGAGGTGGGGGCGCTTCCTTACGCCAGCCCCAGCATTTT. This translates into CASSLRGGGASLRQPQHF.

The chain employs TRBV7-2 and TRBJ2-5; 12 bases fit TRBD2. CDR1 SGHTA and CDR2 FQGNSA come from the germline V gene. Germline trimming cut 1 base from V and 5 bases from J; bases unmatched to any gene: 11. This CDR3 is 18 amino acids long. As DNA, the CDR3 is TGTGCCAGCAGCTTAGTCGGCCTAGCGGGAGGGCCAAGGGAGACCCAGTACTTC. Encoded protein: CASSLVGLAGGPRETQYF.

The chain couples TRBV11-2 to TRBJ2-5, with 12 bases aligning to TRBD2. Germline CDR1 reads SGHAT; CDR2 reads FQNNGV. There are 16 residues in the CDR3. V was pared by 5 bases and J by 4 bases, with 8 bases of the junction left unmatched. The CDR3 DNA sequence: TGTGCCAGCAGCCGGAGGACTAGCGGGATCGGAGAGACCCAGTACTTC. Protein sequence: CASSRRTSGIGETQYF.

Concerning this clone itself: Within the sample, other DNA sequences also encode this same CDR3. The DNA of the CDR3 is TGTGCCAGCAGCTTGGGACGGAGCTACGAGCAGTACTTC. Encoded protein: CASSLGRSYEQYF. The genes are TRBV5-6 and TRBJ2-7; D is unclear. Germline values: CDR1 SGHDT, CDR2 YYEEEE. V lost 0 bases, J lost 3 bases, and 7 bases lay in between. The CDR3 runs to 13 residues.

The CDR3 sequence is CASSQTGGLGDTQYF. For the CDR3, the DNA is TGCGCCAGCAGCCAGACGGGGGGGCTGGGAGATACGCAGTATTTT. The V call is TRBV4-3, the J call TRBJ2-3; 8 nucleotides agree with TRBD2. Germline V gene data show CDR1 as LGHNA and CDR2 as YSLEER. CDR3 length equals 15 residues. The trim removed 3 bases at V and 5 bases at J, leaving 7 bases unmatched.

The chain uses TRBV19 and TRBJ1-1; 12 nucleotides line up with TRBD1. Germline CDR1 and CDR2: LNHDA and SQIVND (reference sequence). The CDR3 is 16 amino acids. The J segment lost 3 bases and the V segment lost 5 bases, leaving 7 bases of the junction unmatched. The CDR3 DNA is TGTGCCAGTAGTGCCGGGACAGGGGGCTGGGACACTGAAGCTTTCTTT. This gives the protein CASSAGTGGWDTEAFF.

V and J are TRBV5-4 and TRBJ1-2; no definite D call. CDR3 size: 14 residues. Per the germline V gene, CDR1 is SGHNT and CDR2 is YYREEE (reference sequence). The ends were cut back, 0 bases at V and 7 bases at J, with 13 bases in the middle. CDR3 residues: CASSLDSGKGGYTF. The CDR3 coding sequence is TGTGCCAGCAGCTTGGACTCCGGGAAGGGTGGCTACACCTTC. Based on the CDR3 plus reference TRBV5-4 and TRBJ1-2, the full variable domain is ETGVTQSPTHLIKTRGQQVTLRCSSQSGHNTVSWYQQALGQGPQFIFQYYREEENGRGNFPPRFSGLQFPNYSSELNVNALELDDSALYLCASSLDSGKGGYTFGSGTRLTVV.

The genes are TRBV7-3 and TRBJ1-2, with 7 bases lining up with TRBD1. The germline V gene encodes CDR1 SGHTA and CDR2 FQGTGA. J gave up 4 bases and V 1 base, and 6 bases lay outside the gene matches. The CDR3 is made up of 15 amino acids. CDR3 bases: TGTGCCAGCAGCTTAAGAGGGGGCCTGGCCTATGGCTACACCTTC. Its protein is CASSLRGGLAYGYTF.

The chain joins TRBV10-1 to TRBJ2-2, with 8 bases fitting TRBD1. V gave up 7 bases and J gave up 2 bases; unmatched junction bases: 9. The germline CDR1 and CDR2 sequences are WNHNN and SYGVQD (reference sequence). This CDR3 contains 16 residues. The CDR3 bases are TGCGCCAGCAACGATCGGGGACAGGTAAACACCGGGGAGCTGTTTTTT. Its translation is CASNDRGQVNTGELFF.

CDR3 DNA sequence: TGTGCCAGCACCCTTCAAGAGACCCAGTACTTC. Amino acid sequence: CASTLQETQYF. This sequence joins TRBV6-1 and TRBJ2-5; D is uncertain. Germline V gene data show CDR1 as MNHNS and CDR2 as SASEGT. With 7 bases removed from V and 2 bases from J, the gap between germline ends came to 5 bases. The CDR3 runs 11 residues.

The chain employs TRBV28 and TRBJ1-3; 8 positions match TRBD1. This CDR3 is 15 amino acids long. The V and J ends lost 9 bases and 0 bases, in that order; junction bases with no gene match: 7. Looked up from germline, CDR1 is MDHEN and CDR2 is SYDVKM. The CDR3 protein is CASRDRWSSGNTIYF. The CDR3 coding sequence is TGTGCCAGTCGGGACAGGTGGAGCTCTGGAAACACCATATATTTT.